The clone carrying this T cell receptor beta chain was seen a single time. Measured with immunoSEQ multiplex PCR; TCRdb has only the in-frame clones, and not every one. The data show 70,000 to 100,000 clones, about four fifths seen once. These data originate in a study of PD-L1 blockade in urothelial cancer. Time point noted: pretreatment peripheral blood. The CDR3 is 18 amino acids. V was pared by 3 bases and J by 3 bases, with 12 bases of the junction left unmatched. Germline loops: CDR1 SGHDN, CDR2 FVKESK. The chain carries TRBV14 and TRBJ2-2; 8 bases fit TRBD2. The sample consisted of PBMCs, taken around atezolizumab (anti-PD-L1) treatment. The TCR comes from a man in his fifties or sixties with urothelial cancer. DNA for the CDR3: TGTGCCAGCAGCCACAGACTAGCGAAAGGGCAGGACACCGGGGAGCTGTTTTTT. Amino acid sequence: CASSHRLAKGQDTGELFF.